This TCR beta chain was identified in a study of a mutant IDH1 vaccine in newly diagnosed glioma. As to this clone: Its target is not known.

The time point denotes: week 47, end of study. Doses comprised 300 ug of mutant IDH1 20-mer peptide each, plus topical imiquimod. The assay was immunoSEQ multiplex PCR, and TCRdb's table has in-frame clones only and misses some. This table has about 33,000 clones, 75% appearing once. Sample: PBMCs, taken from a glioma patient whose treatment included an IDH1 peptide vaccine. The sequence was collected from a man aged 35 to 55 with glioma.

CDR3 loop: CASSGRSGTQETQYF. The CDR3 DNA follows: TGTGCCAGCAGTGGCCGATCCGGGACTCAAGAGACCCAGTACTTC. This chain uses TRBV6-1 with TRBJ2-5; perhaps TRBD2 as D (6 bases). Germline-derived CDR1 and CDR2 are MNHNS and SASEGT. This CDR3 comprises 15 residues. Deletions cut 4 bases from V and 2 bases from J, with 14 bases between.